These T cell receptor beta chains were read from a single sample in a study of T cells in Graves' hyperthyroidism and ophthalmopathy. TCRdb analysed the multiplex PCR reads with MiXCR anew, one entry per CDR3 protein. The data show hundreds of thousands of distinct CDR3 sequences, more than 14% seen once. The source material was blood. The receptor set was obtained from a woman in her forties or fifties with Graves' ophthalmopathy. The CDR3 runs from the conserved cysteine through the conserved F or W. A D gene is named only where the DNA matches it firmly. The size entry is marked missing in some rows and otherwise reads once, few, many or a size class.

TRBD2 | TRBJ2-6 | NA | TRBV7-2 | TGTGCCAGCAGCATTGGTGTGACGGGGGGCTCTGGGGCCAACGTCCTGACTTTC | CASSIGVTGGSGANVLTF
NA | TRBJ2-5 | many | TRBV11-2 | TGTGCCAGCACTGGGAGGCGGAAAGAGACCCAGTACTTC | CASTGRRKETQYF
NA | TRBJ2-1 | many | TRBV7-9 | TGTGCCAGCAGCTTAGGGTACCAGGGGTTTCTTAGGAATGAGCAGTTCTTC | CASSLGYQGFLRNEQFF
NA | TRBJ2-2 | NA | TRBV20-1 | TGCAGTGCTAGAGACGGGAGACTAGACACCGGGGAGCTGTTTTTT | CSARDGRLDTGELFF
NA | TRBJ2-6 | NA | TRBV7-2 | TGTGCCAGCAGCTCTTCTAGAACCTCTGGGGCCAACGTCCTGACTTTC | CASSSSRTSGANVLTF
NA | TRBJ2-1 | NA | TRBV9 | TGTGCCAGCAGCGTAGCGGGAGTTGGCATTATTGAGCAGTTCTTC | CASSVAGVGIIEQFF
TRBD2 | TRBJ2-5 | many | TRBV6-2/TRBV6-3 | TGTGCCAGCAGAACGGGTCTGGGACTAGCGGAGGAAAAACAAGAGACCCAGTACTTC | CASRTGLGLAEEKQETQYF
TRBD1 | TRBJ1-3 | NA | TRBV9 | TGTGCCAGCAGCCCCCGGGGACAGATATACTCTGGAAACACCATATATTTT | CASSPRGQIYSGNTIYF
TRBD1 | TRBJ1-1 | many | TRBV27 | TGTGCCAGCAGTGATGGACAGGGGATCACTGAAGCTTTCTTT | CASSDGQGITEAFF
TRBD2 | TRBJ2-5 | NA | TRBV5-1 | TGCGCCAGCAGCCTTCAAGCGGGAGTGGGGGAGACCCAGTACTTC | CASSLQAGVGETQYF
TRBD2 | TRBJ2-5 | NA | TRBV7-9 | TGTGCCAGCAGCTTGATAGCGGGAGGAGGTTTAGAGACCCAGTACTTC | CASSLIAGGGLETQYF
TRBD2 | TRBJ2-1 | many | TRBV27 | TGTGCCAGCAGTCCTTTAGCGGGAGTCGTGGACAATGAGCAGTTCTTC | CASSPLAGVVDNEQFF
TRBD1 | TRBJ1-5 | NA | TRBV19 | TGTGCCAGGACCGCGACCGACAGGGTCTGTCAGCCCCAGCATTTT | CARTATDRVCQPQHF
TRBD1 | TRBJ2-2 | NA | TRBV10-3 | TGTGCCAGCAACAGGGGTCTTGGCACCGGGGAGCTGTTTTTT | CASNRGLGTGELFF
NA | TRBJ2-5 | many | TRBV28 | TGTGCCAGCAAACGGGGGTTCCAAGAGACCCAGTACTTC | CASKRGFQETQYF
TRBD1 | TRBJ1-2 | NA | TRBV19 | TGTGCCAGTAGGCAAAGCATGACAGGGGGCTATGGCTACACCTTC | CASRQSMTGGYGYTF
TRBD2 | TRBJ2-5 | many | TRBV20-1 | TGCAGTGCTAGTGTAAGCGGGAGCACAGAGACCCAGTACTTC | CSASVSGSTETQYF
NA | TRBJ2-1 | NA | TRBV20-1 | TGCAGTGCTAGAGGTACAGGGATTCAGCAGTTCTTC | CSARGTGIQQFF
NA | TRBJ1-1 | few | TRBV20-1 | TGCAGTGCTAGAGATGGGGGGAACACTGAAGCTTTCTTT | CSARDGGNTEAFF
NA | TRBJ1-6 | NA | TRBV7-9 | TGTGCCAGCAGCTTAGCGCCCCGAGGCAGGGCGGGCTCACCCCTCCACTTT | CASSLAPRGRAGSPLHF
TRBD2 | TRBJ2-4 | many | TRBV11-2 | TGTGCCAGCAGCTCTGGACTAGCGGGAGTACATAACATTCAGTACTTC | CASSSGLAGVHNIQYF
NA | TRBJ2-5 | NA | TRBV6-2/TRBV6-3 | TGTGCCAGCAATGACTGGAACCAAGAGACCCAGTACTTC | CASNDWNQETQYF
TRBD1 | TRBJ2-7 | many | TRBV20-1 | TGCAGTGCTAGAGATCGACAGGGCTCCTACGAGCAGTACTTC | CSARDRQGSYEQYF
NA | TRBJ1-4 | few | TRBV10-3 | TGTGCCATCAGTGACCGGGCAGCAGCTAATGAAAAACTGTTTTTT | CAISDRAAANEKLFF
NA | TRBJ2-5 | NA | TRBV19 | TGTGCCAGTAGGTCGGGAACATTTAGAGAGACCCAGTACTTC | CASRSGTFRETQYF
NA | TRBJ2-6 | once | TRBV19 | TGTGCCAGTAGTATGAGGGGTGGTGGGGCCAACGTCCTGACTTTC | CASSMRGGGANVLTF
NA | TRBJ2-7 | NA | TRBV18 | TGTGCCAGCTCCACCACGCTAAAACCCGACAGTGGCAGCCCCTACGAGCAGTACTTC | CASSTTLKPDSGSPYEQYF
NA | TRBJ2-1 | few | TRBV19 | TGTGCCAGTAGTTGGGCAGGGGGGGACGGTGAGCAGTTCTTC | CASSWAGGDGEQFF
NA | TRBJ2-1 | many | TRBV2 | TGTGCCAGCAAGGGACCCTACAATGAGCAGTTCTTC | CASKGPYNEQFF
NA | TRBJ1-1 | many | TRBV11-3 | TGTGCCAGCAGCTCCTCCGGCTGGGGGGGGGACACTGAAGCTTTCTTT | CASSSSGWGGDTEAFF
TRBD1 | TRBJ1-5 | many | TRBV12-3/TRBV12-4 | TGTGCCAGCAGTTTCCGACAGGGGGCTATGCAGCCCCAGCATTTT | CASSFRQGAMQPQHF
NA | TRBJ2-2 | many | TRBV2 | TGTGCCAGCAAGGTCGGGGAGCTGTTTTTT | CASKVGELFF
TRBD2 | TRBJ2-1 | many | TRBV20-1 | TGCAGTTGGACCCCTGACCTTAGCGGGAGGGACAATGAGCAGTTCTTC | CSWTPDLSGRDNEQFF
TRBD2 | TRBJ2-1 | many | TRBV7-6 | TGTGCCAGCAGCTTAAAGGCGTTGGGGACTAGCGTTTACAATGAGCAGTTCTTC | CASSLKALGTSVYNEQFF
NA | TRBJ2-3 | many | TRBV6-6 | TGTGCCAGCAGTTACTCGATAAGGGAGGCTTCAGATACGCAGTATTTT | CASSYSIREASDTQYF
NA | TRBJ1-1 | few | TRBV4-1 | TGCGCCAGCAGCCACCGAGGGGACACTGAAGCTTTCTTT | CASSHRGDTEAFF
TRBD1 | TRBJ1-3 | few | TRBV6-1 | TGTGCCAGCAGTGACCGGGACAGGGGTACCTCTGGAAACACCATATATTTT | CASSDRDRGTSGNTIYF
NA | TRBJ1-2 | few | TRBV20-1 | TGCAGTGCTAGAGATTTGGGAAATTACTATGGCTACACCTTC | CSARDLGNYYGYTF
NA | TRBJ2-6 | NA | TRBV7-9 | TGTGCCAGCAGCTTAGATGTCTCCTCTGGGGCCAACGTCCTGACTTTC | CASSLDVSSGANVLTF
TRBD1 | TRBJ2-1 | NA | TRBV19 | TGTGCCAGTAGGAGGACAGGGGATGAGCAGTTCTTC | CASRRTGDEQFF
NA | TRBJ2-3 | few | TRBV9 | TGTGACAGCAGCATCTCGACAGGACTGACAGATACGCAGTATTTT | CDSSISTGLTDTQYF
NA | TRBJ1-5 | many | TRBV24-1 | TGTGCCACCAGTGATGGGGGTCGCCCCAATCAGCCCCAGCATTTT | CATSDGGRPNQPQHF
NA | TRBJ1-2 | many | TRBV19 | TGTGCCAGTACCTTCAAAAGAGGGGACGGCTACACCTTC | CASTFKRGDGYTF
TRBD1 | TRBJ2-5 | many | TRBV18 | TGTGCCAGCTCACCCGGACAGGGGAGTCAGGAGACCCAGTACTTC | CASSPGQGSQETQYF
NA | TRBJ2-5 | many | TRBV7-8 | TGTGCCAGCAGCTTGACTAGGGGAATGGAGACCCAGTACTTC | CASSLTRGMETQYF
NA | TRBJ2-3 | many | TRBV25-1 | TGTGCCAGCAGTGCGGCAGCAGGGCCCTCATATACGCAGTATTTT | CASSAAAGPSYTQYF